The clone carrying this TCR beta chain was picked up one time. Method: immunoSEQ multiplex PCR; TCRdb's copy keeps in-frame clones and lacks some. Among tens of thousands of clones, over 80% were seen once, and the ten largest hold approximately 18%. V gave up 7 bases and J gave up 6 bases, with 13 bases separating them. Per the germline V gene, CDR1 is MNHEY and CDR2 is SVGAGI. The CDR3 is 12 amino acids. These data originate in a study of blood T cell repertoires in COVID-19. Across the study: In each case, the material was cDNA or gDNA derived from T cells, B-cell-depleted T cells, or PBMCs.

The TCR originated in a human donor in a cohort sampled during active COVID-19. This chain connects TRBV6-5 to TRBJ2-7; D is unclear. Sequenced sample: peripheral blood. DNA for the CDR3: TGTGCCAGCAACCCCCCCGAGGCCGAGCAGTACTTC. Its translation is CASNPPEAEQYF.